This T cell receptor (beta chain) was identified in a study of OX40 agonist ivuxolimab in advanced cancers. Study-level background: Every 2 weeks, patients got intravenous ivuxolimab at one of six dose levels (0.01-10 mg/kg).

Repertoires were generated with immunoSEQ multiplex PCR, while TCRdb's copy carries only in-frame clones and drops some. Seen here are 20,000 to 30,000 clones, just under 75% observed once, and the top ten hold more than 15%. Overall study results and limits: Low normalized clonal expansion also occurred in some nonresponding patients. Relative to CD4+, CD8+ T cells held more expanded clones on average.

The CDR3 loop spans 16 amino acids. From germline, CDR1 is SGHVS and CDR2 FNYEAQ. With 1 base removed from V and 2 bases from J, the gap between germline ends came to 11 bases. In this sample, this clone turned up once. What it binds is unknown. Sequenced material: CD4+ or CD8+ T cells sorted from blood, taken in a trial of the OX40 agonist ivuxolimab. The TCR originated in an adult with an advanced solid tumor such as melanoma, head and neck, liver or kidney cancer. This rearrangement joins TRBV7-6 to TRBJ1-4; maybe TRBD1 (5 bases). The DNA of the CDR3 is TGTGCCAGCAGCTTAGGAGTTTGGGGGACTAATGAAAAACTGTTTTTT. Translation gives CASSLGVWGTNEKLFF.